Listed below are T cell receptor beta chains from one sample, sequenced in a study of OX40 agonist ivuxolimab in advanced cancers. Generated by immunoSEQ multiplex PCR, the TCRdb table keeps only in-frame clones and is missing some. The table lists about 12,000 clones, about 87% of them singletons, with roughly 50% in the top ten. The source material was CD4+ or CD8+ T cells sorted from blood, sampled in a trial of the OX40 agonist ivuxolimab. The receptor source for this set is an adult with an advanced solid tumor such as melanoma, head and neck, liver or kidney cancer. Both conserved end residues are part of each CDR3. D genes are given only for firm matches. Size is stated for part of the rows, as once, few or many counts, or as a class when the clone is expanded.

clone_size | j_call | d_call | v_call | cdr3_nt | cdr3_aa
NA | TRBJ1-2 | NA | TRBV4-1 | TGCGCCAGCAGCCAAGTGCGGACGGTGAACTATGGCTACACCTTC | CASSQVRTVNYGYTF
NA | TRBJ2-2 | TRBD1 | TRBV5-3 | TGTGCCAGCAGCTTATCAGGGGGCACCGGGGAGCTGTTTTTT | CASSLSGGTGELFF
NA | TRBJ1-5 | TRBD1 | TRBV9 | TGTGCCAGCAGCCCATATAATACAGGGGAGCCCCAGCATTTT | CASSPYNTGEPQHF
NA | TRBJ2-6 | NA | TRBV4-1 | TGCGCCAGCAGCCAAGAGGGGCTAGGGGCCAACGTCCTGACTTTC | CASSQEGLGANVLTF
NA | TRBJ2-1 | TRBD2 | TRBV27 | TGTGCCAGCAGTCCAGGACTAGCGGGAGGTCCTGAGCAGTTCTTC | CASSPGLAGGPEQFF
NA | TRBJ2-1 | TRBD2 | TRBV4-3 | TGCGCCAGCAGCCAAGGGCTGCGGGAGGTTGGCAGATACAATGAGCAGTTCTTC | CASSQGLREVGRYNEQFF
NA | TRBJ1-4 | NA | TRBV18 | TGTGCCAGCTCACCATTGGTGGGACTGGACGGTGAAAAACTGTTTTTT | CASSPLVGLDGEKLFF
NA | TRBJ1-5 | NA | TRBV9 | TGTGCCAGCAGCCCCGACAGTCAATATAGCAATCAGCCCCAGCATTTT | CASSPDSQYSNQPQHF
few | TRBJ2-1 | TRBD2 | TRBV7-6 | TGTGCCAGCAGCTTAGTGGCGACTAGCCGCCATGAGCAGTTCTTC | CASSLVATSRHEQFF
NA | TRBJ2-2 | NA | TRBV11-2 | TGTGCCAGCAGCCGGAGGGGCAACACCGGGGAGCTGTTTTTT | CASSRRGNTGELFF
NA | TRBJ2-7 | NA | TRBV7-9 | TGTGCCAGCAGCTTAGTAGTTAGGGGAAAAGGCGACGAGCAGTACTTC | CASSLVVRGKGDEQYF
once | TRBJ2-5 | NA | TRBV10-2 | TGCGCCAGCAGTGATGGAAAGACCCAGTACTTC | CASSDGKTQYF
NA | TRBJ2-1 | TRBD1 | TRBV28 | TGTGCCAGCAGTTTCGGACAGGGGGCGTACTATGAGCAGTTCTTC | CASSFGQGAYYEQFF
NA | TRBJ1-4 | NA | TRBV4-1 | TGCGCCAGCAGCCTTACACTGGGGGATAATGAAAAACTGTTTTTT | CASSLTLGDNEKLFF
few | TRBJ1-4 | NA | TRBV15 | TGTGCCACCAGCGTGGGGACCGGTGATAATGAAAAACTGTTTTTT | CATSVGTGDNEKLFF
medium-sized | TRBJ2-7 | NA | TRBV27 | TGTGCCAGCAGTTCCTCAGGGTCCATAGAGCAGTACTTC | CASSSSGSIEQYF
NA | TRBJ1-4 | NA | TRBV11-3 | TGTGCCAGCAGCTTAAGGACAGATAATGAAAAACTGTTTTTT | CASSLRTDNEKLFF
NA | TRBJ2-7 | NA | TRBV5-5 | TGTGCCAGCAGCCTCAAGGGAGAGGTTAACGAGCAGTACTTC | CASSLKGEVNEQYF
NA | TRBJ2-1 | NA | TRBV9 | TGTGCCAGCAGCGCCAGAACAGGGAGCTCCTACAATGAGCAGTTCTTC | CASSARTGSSYNEQFF
NA | TRBJ2-7 | TRBD2 | TRBV29-1 | TGCAGCGTTCGCGTTAGCGGGAGGTCCTACGAGCAGTACTTC | CSVRVSGRSYEQYF
NA | TRBJ1-6 | TRBD1 | TRBV6-5 | TGTGCCAGCAGTTACACGACAGGGGGATCACCCCTCCACTTT | CASSYTTGGSPLHF
NA | TRBJ2-5 | TRBD1 | TRBV19 | TGTGCCAGTAGTAAAGGGACAGGGGGAGCAGTAGAGACCCAGTACTTC | CASSKGTGGAVETQYF
NA | TRBJ2-3 | NA | TRBV6-5 | TGTGCCAGCAGTTACCTGGGAGCCCTCGGGGCAGATACGCAGTATTTT | CASSYLGALGADTQYF
NA | TRBJ2-3 | TRBD1 | TRBV30 | TGTGCCTGGGACGAGGGACAGGGGACCACAGATACGCAGTATTTT | CAWDEGQGTTDTQYF
NA | TRBJ1-1 | NA | TRBV7-2 | TGTGCCAGCAGCCCAGGGGTTATGGCTGAAGCTTTCTTT | CASSPGVMAEAFF
NA | TRBJ1-1 | TRBD1 | TRBV11-2 | TGTGCCAGCAGTCATCCGACAGGGGGGCTAACTGAAGCTTTCTTT | CASSHPTGGLTEAFF
NA | TRBJ2-2 | NA | TRBV6-5 | TGTGCCAGCAGGCAGGCGAACACCGGGGAGCTGTTTTTT | CASRQANTGELFF
NA | TRBJ2-1 | NA | TRBV7-9 | TGTGCCAGCACTACCTACAATGAGCAGTTCTTC | CASTTYNEQFF
NA | TRBJ2-1 | TRBD1 | TRBV7-6 | TGTGCCAGCAGCCGGCCGGGACAGAACAATGAGCAGTTCTTC | CASSRPGQNNEQFF
NA | TRBJ1-1 | NA | TRBV6-5 | TGTGCCAGCAGTTACTCGACTTTCACTGAAGCTTTCTTT | CASSYSTFTEAFF
NA | TRBJ2-7 | NA | TRBV5-4 | TGTGCCAGCAGCTCGGCGGGGCTCGGGTACGAGCAGTACTTC | CASSSAGLGYEQYF
NA | TRBJ2-1 | TRBD2 | TRBV23-1 | TGCGCCAGCAGTCAAGAGAAAAACGGGAGGGCCAGTTTTGAGCAGTTCTTC | CASSQEKNGRASFEQFF
few | TRBJ2-7 | NA | TRBV29-1 | TGCAGCGTTGAAGGCGGGAACTACGAGCAGTACTTC | CSVEGGNYEQYF
NA | TRBJ2-7 | NA | TRBV11-2 | TGTGCCAGCAGCTTTGGCCTTTACGAGCAGTACTTC | CASSFGLYEQYF
few | TRBJ2-1 | NA | TRBV2 | TGTGCCAGCAGGGGGGGGCGGGATTCCCTCAATGAGCAGTTCTTC | CASRGGRDSLNEQFF
NA | TRBJ2-2 | NA | TRBV7-9 | TGTGCCAGCACTCGAACATTCCTGAGGGACTCTAACACCGGGGAGCTGTTTTTT | CASTRTFLRDSNTGELFF
NA | TRBJ2-1 | TRBD2 | TRBV7-3 | TGTGCCAGCAGCTTACTAGCGGAGGACAATGAGCAGTTCTTC | CASSLLAEDNEQFF
NA | TRBJ2-1 | NA | TRBV9 | TGTGCCAGCAGCGGCGGGACGCATGAGCAGTTCTTC | CASSGGTHEQFF
NA | TRBJ1-1 | NA | TRBV6-6 | TGTGCCAGCAGTTCTGGTCTCAGGACTGAAGCTTTCTTT | CASSSGLRTEAFF
NA | TRBJ1-1 | NA | TRBV19 | TGTGCCAGTAGTATCCGCAGGGGTGTGACTGAAGCTTTCTTT | CASSIRRGVTEAFF
once | TRBJ2-7 | TRBD2 | TRBV13 | TGTGCCAAAAGGACTAGCGGGAGGGAAAGATCCTACGAGCAGTACTTC | CAKRTSGRERSYEQYF
NA | TRBJ2-5 | TRBD1 | TRBV7-9 | TGTGCCAGCAGCACCCGGGACAGGCCACAAGAGACCCAGTACTTC | CASSTRDRPQETQYF
NA | TRBJ1-1 | TRBD1 | TRBV29-1 | TGCAGCGCTCCACAGGGGTCGGTCACTGAAGCTTTCTTT | CSAPQGSVTEAFF
NA | TRBJ2-1 | NA | TRBV6-4 | TGTGCCAGCAGTGACTCGGCCGAGGATGAGCAGTTCTTC | CASSDSAEDEQFF
NA | TRBJ1-1 | NA | TRBV7-9 | TGTGCCAGCAGCGCGACAGGGAACACTGAAGCTTTCTTT | CASSATGNTEAFF
NA | TRBJ2-3 | NA | TRBV23-1 | TGCGCCAGCGGGAGGGATACGCAGTATTTT | CASGRDTQYF
NA | TRBJ2-1 | NA | TRBV9 | TGTGCCAGCAGCGTCCCAGGGGACTACAATGAGCAGTTCTTC | CASSVPGDYNEQFF
NA | TRBJ2-4 | TRBD2 | TRBV5-6 | TGTGCCAGCAGCTTGGCCAACGCGGGAGGGCCCAAAAACATTCAGTACTTC | CASSLANAGGPKNIQYF
NA | TRBJ1-4 | TRBD1 | TRBV4-1 | TGCGCCAGCAGCCAAGGGGGGACAGGAGACTCAACTAATGAAAAACTGTTTTTT | CASSQGGTGDSTNEKLFF
once | TRBJ2-3 | TRBD2 | TRBV6-1 | TGTGCCAGCAGTGAAAATCTAGCGGGAGCCGACCTACCCACAGATACGCAGTATTTT | CASSENLAGADLPTDTQYF
NA | TRBJ1-1 | NA | TRBV6-5 | TGTGCCAGCAGTTACTTCTTAAGGGATGGGGCTGAAGCTTTCTTT | CASSYFLRDGAEAFF
NA | TRBJ2-1 | NA | TRBV6-4 | TGTGCCAGCAGTGTTAGGGGGGCGTCCTACAATGAGCAGTTCTTC | CASSVRGASYNEQFF
NA | TRBJ1-2 | NA | TRBV9 | TGTGCCAGCAGCGTAGACGGCTATGGCTACACCTTC | CASSVDGYGYTF
NA | TRBJ2-1 | NA | TRBV6-6 | TGTGCCAGCAGCCAGAACAGTGTCAATGAGCAGTTCTTC | CASSQNSVNEQFF
NA | TRBJ2-5 | NA | TRBV5-4 | TGTGCCAGCAGCCTTTTAACGGGGGAGACCCAGTACTTC | CASSLLTGETQYF